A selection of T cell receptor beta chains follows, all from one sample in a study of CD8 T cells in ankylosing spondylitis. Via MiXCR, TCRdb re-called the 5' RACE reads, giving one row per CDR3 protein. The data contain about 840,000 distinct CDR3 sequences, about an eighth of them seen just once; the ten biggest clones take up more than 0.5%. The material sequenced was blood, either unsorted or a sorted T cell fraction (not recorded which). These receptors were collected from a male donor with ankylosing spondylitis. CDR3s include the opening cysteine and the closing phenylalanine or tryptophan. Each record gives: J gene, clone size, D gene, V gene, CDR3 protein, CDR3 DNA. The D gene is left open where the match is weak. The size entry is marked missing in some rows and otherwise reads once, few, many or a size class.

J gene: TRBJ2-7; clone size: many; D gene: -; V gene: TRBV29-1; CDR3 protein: CSTLDRWEQYF; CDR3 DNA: TGCAGCACACTAGACAGGTGGGAGCAGTACTTC
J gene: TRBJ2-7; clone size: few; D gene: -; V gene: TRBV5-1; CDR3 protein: CASSQRTEEQYF; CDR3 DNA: TGCGCCAGCAGCCAACGAACGGAGGAGCAGTACTTC
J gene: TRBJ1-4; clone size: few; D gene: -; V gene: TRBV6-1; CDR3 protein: CASKIGGGEKLFF; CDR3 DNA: TGTGCCAGCAAGATTGGGGGTGGTGAAAAACTGTTTTTT
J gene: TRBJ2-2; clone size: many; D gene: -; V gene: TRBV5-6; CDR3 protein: CASSLEGGTAGELFF; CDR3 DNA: TGTGCCAGCAGCTTGGAAGGGGGAACGGCCGGGGAGCTGTTTTTT
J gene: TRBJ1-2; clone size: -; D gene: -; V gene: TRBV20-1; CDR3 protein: CSARDRVVARSGF; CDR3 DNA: TGCAGTGCTAGAGATCGAGTGGTAGCTAGAAGCGGCTTC
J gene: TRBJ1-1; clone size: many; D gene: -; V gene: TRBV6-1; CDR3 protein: CASSRWDTEAFF; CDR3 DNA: TGTGCCAGCTCTAGATGGGACACTGAAGCTTTCTTT
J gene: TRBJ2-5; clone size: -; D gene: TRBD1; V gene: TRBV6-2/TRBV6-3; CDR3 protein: CAGRTGGAETQYF; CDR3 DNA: TGTGCCGGGAGGACAGGGGGCGCGGAGACCCAGTACTTC
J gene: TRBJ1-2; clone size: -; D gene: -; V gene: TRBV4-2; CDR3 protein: CASSQDSARRVYGYTF; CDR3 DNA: TGTGCCAGCAGCCAAGATAGTGCTCGGCGGGTCTATGGCTACACCTTC
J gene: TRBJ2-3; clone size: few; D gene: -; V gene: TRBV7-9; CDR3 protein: CASSLVSVTDTQYF; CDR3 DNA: TGTGCCAGCAGCTTAGTGTCGGTCACAGATACGCAGTATTTT
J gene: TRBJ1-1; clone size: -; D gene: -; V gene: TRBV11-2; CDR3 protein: CASSLDTGREAFF; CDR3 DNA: TGTGCCAGCAGCTTAGACACGGGGAGGGAAGCTTTCTTT
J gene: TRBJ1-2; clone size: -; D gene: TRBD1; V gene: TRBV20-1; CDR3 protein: CSARPPDRESYGYTF; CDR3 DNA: TGCAGTGCTAGACCCCCCGACAGGGAGAGCTATGGCTACACCTTC
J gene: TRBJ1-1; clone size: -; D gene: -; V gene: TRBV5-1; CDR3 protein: CASRERSGVTEAFF; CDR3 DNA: TGCGCCAGCAGAGAACGATCCGGGGTCACTGAAGCTTTCTTT